The 16 T cell receptor beta chains listed next were all sequenced from one sample in a study of CD8 T cells in Susac syndrome. Random hexamers primed reverse transcription of roughly 0.5 to 1 ug RNA. In TCRdb, the immunoSEQ multiplex PCR reads were re-called with MiXCR into one record per CDR3 protein. The repertoire consists of about 400,000 distinct CDR3 sequences, with 75% to 90% occurring once and the leading ten covering about 0.12%. Sequenced: CD8+ T cells from PBMCs. The receptors come from a human donor with multiple sclerosis.

The DNA of the CDR3 is TGTGCCAGCAGTTTACGCGGTAGCGGGAGTGGGTACATTCAGTACTTC. The encoded protein is CASSLRGSGSGYIQYF. The chain is built from TRBV12-3 or TRBV12-4 and TRBJ2-4, with TRBD2 identical over 9 bases. With 2 bases clipped from V and 8 bases from J, the junction kept 10 bases outside the gene matches. The CDR3 consists of 16 residues.

This chain links TRBV7-2 with TRBJ2-5; TRBD2 agrees at 8 bases. Germline values: CDR1 SGHTA, CDR2 FQGNSA. Trimming cost V 6 bases and J 0 bases; bases outside gene matches: 12. CDR3 length equals 17 residues. The CDR3 DNA reads TGTGCCAGCAGTCCCAGCCCTGCGGGGGGCTACCAAGAGACCCAGTACTTC. Protein sequence: CASSPSPAGGYQETQYF. The variable domain in full, with the rest retrieved from reference TRBV7-2 and TRBJ2-5, is GAGVSQSPSNKVTEKGKDVELRCDPISGHTALYWYRQSLGQGLEFLIYFQGNSAPDKSGLPSDRFSAERTGGSVSTLTIQRTQQEDSAVYLCASSPSPAGGYQETQYFGPGTRLLVL.

The gene calls are TRBV6-2 or TRBV6-3 and TRBJ2-1; 7 bases line up with TRBD2. V gave up 8 bases and J gave up 4 bases; unmatched junction bases: 5. The V gene's germline CDR1 is MNHEY and CDR2 SVGEGT. The CDR3 has 13 amino acids. The DNA of the CDR3 is TGTGCCAGCTGGAGCGGGGCTTACAATGAGCAGTTCTTC. The encoded protein is CASWSGAYNEQFF.

The V gene is TRBV25-1, the J gene TRBJ2-3, with D tentatively TRBD1 or TRBD2 (6 bases each). The CDR3 extends over 13 amino acids. The V and J ends lost 3 bases and 4 bases respectively, with 8 bases between them. In germline, CDR1 is MGHDK, CDR2 SYGVNS. This chain's CDR3 is CASSEGGADTQYF. DNA for the CDR3: TGTGCCAGCAGTGAGGGGGGCGCAGATACGCAGTATTTT.

This chain links TRBV4-2 with TRBJ2-1; the D is unclear. The CDR3 runs to 12 residues. Germline V lookup: CDR1 LGHNA, CDR2 YNFKEQ. The V and J ends lost 3 bases and 8 bases respectively, with 8 bases between them. The CDR3 protein is CASSQTGDEQFF. The DNA for the CDR3 is TGTGCCAGCAGCCAGACGGGCGATGAGCAGTTCTTC.

This chain joins TRBV4-1 and TRBJ1-1; 8 bases fit TRBD1. The junction had 6 bases not matched to a gene; V was cut back by 3 bases and J by 3 bases. The CDR3 runs to 15 residues. Germline V gene sequence: CDR1 MGHRA, CDR2 YSYEKL. CDR3: CASSQQGAGYTEAFF. The CDR3 coding sequence is TGCGCCAGCAGCCAGCAGGGGGCTGGGTACACTGAAGCTTTCTTT.

V gene TRBV11-2 combines with J gene TRBJ2-2, with TRBD1 matching over 8 bases. Germline values: CDR1 SGHAT, CDR2 FQNNGV. The CDR3 runs 15 residues. The trim removed 4 bases at V and 4 bases at J, leaving 5 bases unmatched. CDR3 region: CASSWGQVGTGELFF. CDR3 coding DNA: TGTGCCAGCAGCTGGGGACAGGTCGGCACCGGGGAGCTGTTTTTT.

The V and J genes are TRBV5-6 and TRBJ2-5, with D maybe TRBD2 (6 bases). The ends were cut back, 1 base at V and 6 bases at J, with 19 bases in the middle. Germline-derived CDR1 and CDR2 are SGHDT and YYEEEE. The length of the CDR3 is 16 residues. CDR3 DNA sequence: TGTGCCAGCAGCTTGCTAAGGGACTCCGGGGAAAAGACCCAGTACTTC. This translates into CASSLLRDSGEKTQYF.

The J gene is TRBJ1-1, the V gene TRBV5-1; D call uncertain. Germline-derived CDR1 and CDR2 are SGHRS and YFSETQ. The length of the CDR3 is 15 residues. Trimming stripped 0 bases from V and 0 bases from J, with 9 bases between. DNA of the CDR3: TGCGCCAGCAGCTTGGTGGGTTGGGTGAACACTGAAGCTTTCTTT. Amino acid sequence: CASSLVGWVNTEAFF.

The chain joins TRBV12-3 or TRBV12-4 to TRBJ2-7; a possible D gene is TRBD2 (5 bases). This CDR3 is built from 12 residues. Trimming cost V 5 bases and J 6 bases, with 11 bases left between them. CDR3 protein: CASSTSVVEQYF. The CDR3 coding sequence is TGTGCCAGCAGTACTAGTGTCGTCGAGCAGTACTTC.

This chain joins TRBV6-1 and TRBJ2-2; 7 bases map to TRBD1. The CDR3 is 16 amino acids. CDR1 and CDR2 from the germline V gene are MNHNS and SASEGT. Trimming cost V 6 bases and J 4 bases; bases outside gene matches: 11. The chain's CDR3 is CASRFLDREGTGELFF. CDR3 DNA sequence: TGTGCCAGCAGGTTTTTAGACAGGGAAGGCACCGGGGAGCTGTTTTTT.

The CDR3 sequence is CASSERGEEAFF. CDR3 bases: TGTGCCAGCAGTGAACGGGGAGAGGAAGCTTTCTTT. V gene TRBV2 combines with J gene TRBJ1-1; D is unclear. The CDR3 is made up of 12 amino acids. The V end was cut by 2 bases, the J end by 8 bases, with 9 bases between. The germline gives CDR1 SNHLY, CDR2 FYNNEI.

The V gene is TRBV2, the J gene TRBJ1-1; 7 bases align to TRBD1. CDR3 length equals 16 residues. In germline, CDR1 is SNHLY, CDR2 FYNNEI. V was clipped by 6 bases and J by 4 bases; unmatched bases: 14. The CDR3 sequence: CASSGLLDRAVTEAFF. The CDR3 DNA reads as TGTGCCAGCAGCGGGCTATTAGACAGGGCGGTCACTGAAGCTTTCTTT.

V gene TRBV30 combines with J gene TRBJ1-1, with D unresolved. Germline V gene sequence: CDR1 GTSNPN, CDR2 SVGIG (reference sequence). V lost 0 bases and J lost 5, with 13 bases in between. The CDR3 covers 14 residues. CDR3 in amino acids: CAWSVVEGWTEAFF. The CDR3 region has the DNA TGTGCCTGGAGTGTAGTAGAGGGTTGGACTGAAGCTTTCTTT.

V gene TRBV27 combines with J gene TRBJ2-7, with TRBD1 matching 10 bases. Germline V lookup: CDR1 MNHEY, CDR2 SMNVEV (reference sequence). Trimming took 2 bases from V and 6 from J; bases not matched to a gene: 7. The length of the CDR3 is 15 residues. CDR3 nucleotide sequence: TGTGCCAGCAGTTTAATATGGGACAGGGGTCCCGAGCAGTACTTC. Translated: CASSLIWDRGPEQYF.

This clonotype was seen once. DNA of the CDR3: TGTGCCAGCAGCTCAGGGACGTTACAAGAGACCCAGTACTTC. Protein sequence: CASSSGTLQETQYF. The chain carries TRBV5-6 and TRBJ2-5, with D perhaps being TRBD1 or TRBD2 (5 bases each). Germline CDR1 reads SGHDT; CDR2 reads YYEEEE. The CDR3 has 14 amino acids. The V end was cut by 3 bases, the J end by 2 bases, with 11 bases between.